A selection of T cell receptor beta chains follows, all from one sample in a study of Ad26.COV2.S vaccination and SARS-CoV-2 variants. TCRdb's copy holds only in-frame clones and misses some; the assay was immunoSEQ multiplex PCR. Of around 400,000 clones in the sample, 80% to 95% were seen once. Sequenced here: peripheral blood, sampled in a trial of Ad26.COV2.S vaccine versus placebo. The source of these receptors is a person aged 18 to 65 who received the Ad26.COV2.S COVID-19 vaccine or a placebo. Each CDR3 is given without its conserved first and last residue. Size values are once, few and many counts, or a class for expanded clones, and some rows have none.

j_call clone_size v_call cdr3_aa
TRBJ2-7 once TRBV4-2 ASSQVTGWAYEQY
TRBJ1-6 NA TRBV5-5 ASSSERTRDSHSPLH
TRBJ2-7 NA TRBV1 TSSQGGVYEQY
TRBJ1-5 NA TRBV7-2 ASSLGGQLNQPQH
TRBJ2-6 NA TRBV19 ASRKTGFSGANVLT
TRBJ1-2 NA TRBV10-3 AISGRDRGEHGYT
TRBJ2-1 NA TRBV2 ASSEGTSPNEQF
TRBJ2-3 NA TRBV5-6 ASRLTDTQY
TRBJ2-3 NA TRBV4-1 ASSQMGSTDTQY
TRBJ2-1 NA TRBV29-1 SDSGLYNEQF
TRBJ2-2 NA TRBV27 ASKSFSNTGELF
TRBJ1-2 NA TRBV18 ASSPTDGFST
TRBJ1-5 NA TRBV5-6 ASSLQGGNQPQH
TRBJ2-5 NA TRBV10-2 ATSRDRFGETQY
TRBJ2-1 NA TRBV5-4 ASSKGLAGGYEQF
TRBJ2-5 NA TRBV24-1 ATSDLQAGGGQETQY
TRBJ2-7 NA TRBV24-1 ATSDSGDRSSYEQY
TRBJ2-1 NA TRBV9 ASSVNMGLTNEQF
TRBJ1-4 NA TRBV5-6 ASSSPRGQGEKLF
TRBJ1-5 NA TRBV30 AWTQQGVVQPQH
TRBJ2-5 NA TRBV7-9 ASSPGLAPPTPY
TRBJ2-1 NA TRBV19 ASSLAEDNEQF
TRBJ2-5 few TRBV29-1 SVAVETQY
TRBJ2-7 NA TRBV9 ASSPRERELHEQY
TRBJ1-1 NA TRBV15 ATSRGGRVRGTEAF
TRBJ2-7 NA TRBV25-1 ASSNPGTYEQY
TRBJ2-1 NA TRBV2 ASSVDGTNYNEQF